This TCR beta chain was sequenced for a study of control samples from healthy donors and cancer patients. Looked up from germline, CDR1 is LGHDT and CDR2 is YNNKEL (reference sequence). The length of the CDR3 is 15 residues. Trimming cost V 1 base and J 0 bases, with 7 bases left between them. This clone was seen more than once but under ten times. The repertoire was sequenced with immunoSEQ multiplex PCR; TCRdb's copy has only in-frame clones and lacks some. The table records roughly 120,000 clones, roughly nine tenths of them present only once. The sequence was collected from a human donor in good health. The donor label of this sample is uncertain. J is TRBJ1-3 and V is TRBV3-1 (or the pseudogene TRBV3-2); D call uncertain. Sample: blood. The chain's CDR3 is CASSQVRNSGNTIYF. In DNA form, the CDR3 reads TGTGCCAGCAGCCAAGTACGGAACTCTGGAAACACCATATATTTT.